These T cell receptor beta chains were read from a single sample in a study of blood T cells in healthy people across ages. One entry per CDR3 protein, called by TCRdb with MiXCR from the 5' RACE reads. Of 1.8 million or so distinct CDR3 sequences listed, about two fifths are singletons. What was sequenced was blood. The receptors shown here come from a human donor in good health. The CDR3 runs from the conserved cysteine through the conserved F or W. The order of the fields is clone size, CDR3 length, V gene, D gene, J gene, CDR3 DNA, CDR3 protein. D genes are given only for firm matches. Not all rows give a size; the values are once, few, many and, for expanded clones, a class.

clone size: -; CDR3 length: 15; V gene: TRBV11-1; D gene: -; J gene: TRBJ2-7; CDR3 DNA: TGTGCCAGCAGCTTAGAGGGAAGTCGTTCATCGGCGCAGTACTTC; CDR3 protein: CASSLEGSRSSAQYF
clone size: -; CDR3 length: 15; V gene: TRBV7-9; D gene: -; J gene: TRBJ2-5; CDR3 DNA: TGTGCCAGCAGCGATAGCGGTACTACCCAGGAGACCCAGTACTTC; CDR3 protein: CASSDSGTTQETQYF
clone size: -; CDR3 length: 15; V gene: TRBV28; D gene: -; J gene: TRBJ2-1; CDR3 DNA: TGTGCCAGCAGTTCTGTCACGAGCTCCTACAATGAGCAGTTCTTC; CDR3 protein: CASSSVTSSYNEQFF
clone size: -; CDR3 length: 15; V gene: TRBV4-3; D gene: -; J gene: TRBJ2-1; CDR3 DNA: TGCGCCAGCAGCCAAGATCGTCTGAGGGCTGGGGAGCAGTTCTTC; CDR3 protein: CASSQDRLRAGEQFF
clone size: -; CDR3 length: 12; V gene: TRBV7-6; D gene: -; J gene: TRBJ2-1; CDR3 DNA: TGTGCCTGCAGCTTAGGTGTCAATGAGCAGTTCTTC; CDR3 protein: CACSLGVNEQFF
clone size: -; CDR3 length: 14; V gene: TRBV10-3; D gene: TRBD1; J gene: TRBJ2-1; CDR3 DNA: TGTGCCACCACCGGGACAGGGGCCTACAATGAGCAGTTCTTC; CDR3 protein: CATTGTGAYNEQFF
clone size: -; CDR3 length: 15; V gene: TRBV7-2; D gene: -; J gene: TRBJ2-7; CDR3 DNA: TGTGCCAGCAGCTTAGTTGGGAGCGGGTTTTACGAGCAGTACTTC; CDR3 protein: CASSLVGSGFYEQYF
clone size: -; CDR3 length: 15; V gene: TRBV21-1; D gene: -; J gene: TRBJ2-3; CDR3 DNA: TGTGCCAGCAGCCAAGAGGCAGGGTTCCCAGATACGCAGTATTTT; CDR3 protein: CASSQEAGFPDTQYF
clone size: few; CDR3 length: 13; V gene: TRBV12-3/TRBV12-4; D gene: -; J gene: TRBJ1-2; CDR3 DNA: TGTGCCAGCAGTTTTTGGGACCGTGAGGGCTACACCTTC; CDR3 protein: CASSFWDREGYTF
clone size: -; CDR3 length: 13; V gene: TRBV11-1; D gene: -; J gene: TRBJ2-3; CDR3 DNA: TGTGCCAGCCAAGGGACTGCCACAGATACGCAGTATTTT; CDR3 protein: CASQGTATDTQYF
clone size: -; CDR3 length: 12; V gene: TRBV29-1; D gene: -; J gene: TRBJ2-3; CDR3 DNA: TGCAGCCCCGGACCGTTCGGAGATATGCAGTATTTT; CDR3 protein: CSPGPFGDMQYF
clone size: few; CDR3 length: 19; V gene: TRBV12-3/TRBV12-4; D gene: -; J gene: TRBJ2-6; CDR3 DNA: TGTGCCAGCAGTGAATGGCCACCCCCGGACCTCTCTGGGGCCAACGTCCTGACTTTC; CDR3 protein: CASSEWPPPDLSGANVLTF
clone size: -; CDR3 length: 12; V gene: TRBV28; D gene: -; J gene: TRBJ1-1; CDR3 DNA: TGTGCCACCCCGAGAATGAGGACTGAAGCTTTCTTT; CDR3 protein: CATPRMRTEAFF
clone size: -; CDR3 length: 14; V gene: TRBV29-1; D gene: -; J gene: TRBJ1-1; CDR3 DNA: TGCAGCGCGGAGCCGGAAGGGAGGACCTTTGAAGCTTTCTTT; CDR3 protein: CSAEPEGRTFEAFF
clone size: few; CDR3 length: 18; V gene: TRBV12-5; D gene: TRBD2; J gene: TRBJ2-3; CDR3 DNA: TGTGCTAGTGCCCCGGGACTAGCGGGGGGAGTTAGCACAGATACGCAGTATTTT; CDR3 protein: CASAPGLAGGVSTDTQYF
clone size: -; CDR3 length: 14; V gene: TRBV7-2; D gene: -; J gene: TRBJ2-1; CDR3 DNA: TGTGCCAGCAGCCGGGGGCTCTCCTACAATGAGCAGTTCTTC; CDR3 protein: CASSRGLSYNEQFF
clone size: few; CDR3 length: 14; V gene: TRBV20-1; D gene: -; J gene: TRBJ2-3; CDR3 DNA: TGCAGTGCTAGGGAGGAGCGGATCCCAGATACGCAGTATTTT; CDR3 protein: CSAREERIPDTQYF
clone size: few; CDR3 length: 14; V gene: TRBV19; D gene: -; J gene: TRBJ2-1; CDR3 DNA: TGTGCCAGTACCACCGGGGGCTACTACAATGGGCAGTTCTTC; CDR3 protein: CASTTGGYYNGQFF
clone size: -; CDR3 length: 15; V gene: TRBV7-2; D gene: -; J gene: TRBJ1-4; CDR3 DNA: TGTGCCAGCAGCTTAATGGGGGAGTCTAATGAAAAACTGTTTTTT; CDR3 protein: CASSLMGESNEKLFF
clone size: -; CDR3 length: 16; V gene: TRBV29-1; D gene: TRBD1; J gene: TRBJ1-2; CDR3 DNA: TGCAGCGTTGAAGGTTTGGGACAGGGGATAGACTATGGCTACACCTTC; CDR3 protein: CSVEGLGQGIDYGYTF
clone size: few; CDR3 length: 15; V gene: TRBV10-3; D gene: -; J gene: TRBJ1-1; CDR3 DNA: TGTGCCATCAGTGAGTCGATGATTGGTGTCACTGAAGCTTTCTTT; CDR3 protein: CAISESMIGVTEAFF
clone size: few; CDR3 length: 15; V gene: TRBV5-6; D gene: -; J gene: TRBJ2-3; CDR3 DNA: TGTGCCAGCAGCTGGGTACGGGGAATAAGAGATACGCAGTATTTT; CDR3 protein: CASSWVRGIRDTQYF
clone size: -; CDR3 length: 18; V gene: TRBV6-1; D gene: -; J gene: TRBJ1-2; CDR3 DNA: TGTGCCAGCAACCCGCGGCCAGGGAGTCCTATCCGGTACTATGGCTACACCTTC; CDR3 protein: CASNPRPGSPIRYYGYTF
clone size: -; CDR3 length: 14; V gene: TRBV29-1; D gene: -; J gene: TRBJ1-1; CDR3 DNA: TGCAGCGTTGAAAAACAGCTAGGGGACACTGAAGCTTTCTTT; CDR3 protein: CSVEKQLGDTEAFF
clone size: few; CDR3 length: 14; V gene: TRBV4-2; D gene: -; J gene: TRBJ2-5; CDR3 DNA: TGTGCCAGCAGCCATGGAAGGGTCCAAGAGACCCAGTACTTC; CDR3 protein: CASSHGRVQETQYF
clone size: -; CDR3 length: 13; V gene: TRBV20-1; D gene: -; J gene: TRBJ1-5; CDR3 DNA: TGCAGTGCTAGAGATCTTCAGGGGCAGCCCCAGCATTTT; CDR3 protein: CSARDLQGQPQHF
clone size: few; CDR3 length: 15; V gene: TRBV7-9; D gene: -; J gene: TRBJ2-7; CDR3 DNA: TGTGCCAGCATCCCAATCGGGACTGGGCCCTACGAGCAGTACTTC; CDR3 protein: CASIPIGTGPYEQYF
clone size: few; CDR3 length: 14; V gene: TRBV18; D gene: -; J gene: TRBJ2-5; CDR3 DNA: TGTGCCAGCTCACCAGACAGCCAAGGCGAGACCCAGTACTTC; CDR3 protein: CASSPDSQGETQYF
clone size: -; CDR3 length: 14; V gene: TRBV7-2; D gene: -; J gene: TRBJ2-1; CDR3 DNA: TGTGCCAGCAGCTTACGGGGGATCTACAATGAGCAGTTCTTC; CDR3 protein: CASSLRGIYNEQFF
clone size: few; CDR3 length: 13; V gene: TRBV20-1; D gene: -; J gene: TRBJ1-2; CDR3 DNA: TGCAGTGCTAGAGATCCCACAGGGATCGGCTACACCTTC; CDR3 protein: CSARDPTGIGYTF
clone size: few; CDR3 length: 17; V gene: TRBV7-9; D gene: TRBD1; J gene: TRBJ1-2; CDR3 DNA: TGTGCCAGCAGCTTAGCAGGAGGACAGGGATCGAGTTATGGCTACACCTTC; CDR3 protein: CASSLAGGQGSSYGYTF
clone size: few; CDR3 length: 15; V gene: TRBV4-3; D gene: -; J gene: TRBJ2-1; CDR3 DNA: TGCGCCAGCAGCCAAGATTGGCGCCAGTACAATGAGCAGTTCTTC; CDR3 protein: CASSQDWRQYNEQFF
clone size: few; CDR3 length: 15; V gene: TRBV11-2; D gene: -; J gene: TRBJ2-3; CDR3 DNA: TGTGCCAGCACCTCACCCGGAGCGGCGCTAGATACGCAGTATTTT; CDR3 protein: CASTSPGAALDTQYF
clone size: -; CDR3 length: 15; V gene: TRBV5-4; D gene: -; J gene: TRBJ2-7; CDR3 DNA: TGTGCCAGCAGCTGGGGGGATAAGGGGCTCTACGAGCAGTACTTC; CDR3 protein: CASSWGDKGLYEQYF
clone size: -; CDR3 length: 14; V gene: TRBV12-3/TRBV12-4; D gene: -; J gene: TRBJ2-7; CDR3 DNA: TGTGCCAGCAGTCATACAGGGTATCGCTACGAGCAGTACTTC; CDR3 protein: CASSHTGYRYEQYF
clone size: -; CDR3 length: 15; V gene: TRBV5-1; D gene: -; J gene: TRBJ1-2; CDR3 DNA: TGCGCCAGCAGCTTAGTAGGGGGACGCAACAAGGACTACACCTTC; CDR3 protein: CASSLVGGRNKDYTF
clone size: few; CDR3 length: 15; V gene: TRBV27; D gene: -; J gene: TRBJ2-7; CDR3 DNA: TGTGCCAGCAGTTTAATCCGGACCCCCGGGTACGAGCAGTACTTC; CDR3 protein: CASSLIRTPGYEQYF
clone size: -; CDR3 length: 14; V gene: TRBV27; D gene: -; J gene: TRBJ1-4; CDR3 DNA: TGTGCCAGCAGACGGGCCCCCGGAGGAGGAAAACTGTTTTTT; CDR3 protein: CASRRAPGGGKLFF
clone size: -; CDR3 length: 14; V gene: TRBV4-3; D gene: -; J gene: TRBJ2-7; CDR3 DNA: TGCGCCAGCAACCAAGATAGGGGGGCCTACGAGCAGTACTTC; CDR3 protein: CASNQDRGAYEQYF
clone size: few; CDR3 length: 16; V gene: TRBV5-1; D gene: TRBD1; J gene: TRBJ2-1; CDR3 DNA: TGCGCCAGCAGCTTGCCCCGGGACAGGGCATACAATGAGCAGTTCTTC; CDR3 protein: CASSLPRDRAYNEQFF
clone size: -; CDR3 length: 16; V gene: TRBV28; D gene: -; J gene: TRBJ2-3; CDR3 DNA: TGTGCCAGCAGTTTAGTATTCGGGGGCGGTCCAGATACGCAGTATTTT; CDR3 protein: CASSLVFGGGPDTQYF
clone size: -; CDR3 length: 15; V gene: TRBV11-2; D gene: -; J gene: TRBJ2-7; CDR3 DNA: TGTGCCAGCAGCTTAGGGGCAGGCACACCCTACGAGCAGTACTTC; CDR3 protein: CASSLGAGTPYEQYF
clone size: few; CDR3 length: 14; V gene: TRBV7-2; D gene: -; J gene: TRBJ2-5; CDR3 DNA: TGTGCCAGCAGCTTAGAACCCACCGGGGAGACCCAGTACTTC; CDR3 protein: CASSLEPTGETQYF
clone size: -; CDR3 length: 14; V gene: TRBV7-9; D gene: -; J gene: TRBJ2-7; CDR3 DNA: TGTGCCAGCAGCCCTCAGGGAGGCGGGGACGAGCAGTACTTC; CDR3 protein: CASSPQGGGDEQYF
clone size: -; CDR3 length: 20; V gene: TRBV7-9; D gene: TRBD1; J gene: TRBJ2-5; CDR3 DNA: TGTGCCAGCAGCTTATTTCACCTATGGGACAGGCGGACGGGCGTTGAGACCCAGTACTTC; CDR3 protein: CASSLFHLWDRRTGVETQYF
clone size: -; CDR3 length: 16; V gene: TRBV7-3; D gene: TRBD2; J gene: TRBJ2-1; CDR3 DNA: TGTGCCAGCAGCTCCAATCGGGGGGGCCAATCAAATGAGCAGTTCTTC; CDR3 protein: CASSSNRGGQSNEQFF
clone size: many; CDR3 length: 12; V gene: TRBV29-1; D gene: TRBD1; J gene: TRBJ2-1; CDR3 DNA: TGCAGCGTTATCCAGGGGGCTAATGAGCAGTTCTTC; CDR3 protein: CSVIQGANEQFF
clone size: -; CDR3 length: 15; V gene: TRBV7-6; D gene: -; J gene: TRBJ2-7; CDR3 DNA: TGTGCCAGCAGCTTAGAGGGACGGGGTACCTACGAGCAGTACTTC; CDR3 protein: CASSLEGRGTYEQYF
clone size: few; CDR3 length: 12; V gene: TRBV29-1; D gene: TRBD1; J gene: TRBJ1-2; CDR3 DNA: TGCAGCGTTCGGGAAGGGGGCGGTGGCTACACCTTC; CDR3 protein: CSVREGGGGYTF
clone size: few; CDR3 length: 10; V gene: TRBV29-1; D gene: TRBD1; J gene: TRBJ1-1; CDR3 DNA: TGCAGCGCTGGGGACAGCCGAGCTTTCTTT; CDR3 protein: CSAGDSRAFF
clone size: -; CDR3 length: 16; V gene: TRBV4-3; D gene: TRBD2; J gene: TRBJ2-5; CDR3 DNA: TGCGCCAGCAGCCACCTGGGACTAGCAAAGAGATATGAGCAGTACTTC; CDR3 protein: CASSHLGLAKRYEQYF
clone size: few; CDR3 length: 17; V gene: TRBV7-9; D gene: TRBD1; J gene: TRBJ2-1; CDR3 DNA: TGTGCCAGCAGCCTCACGTTACTACACAGGGGATCCAATGAGCAGTTCTTC; CDR3 protein: CASSLTLLHRGSNEQFF
clone size: few; CDR3 length: 13; V gene: TRBV5-5; D gene: -; J gene: TRBJ1-2; CDR3 DNA: TGTGCCAGCAGCCTCGTCGAATTAGATGGCTACACCTTC; CDR3 protein: CASSLVELDGYTF
clone size: -; CDR3 length: 16; V gene: TRBV28; D gene: TRBD1; J gene: TRBJ2-7; CDR3 DNA: TGTGCCAGCAGTTTGCAGACAGGGGCCTACTCCTACGAGCAGTACTTC; CDR3 protein: CASSLQTGAYSYEQYF
clone size: -; CDR3 length: 15; V gene: TRBV6-4; D gene: -; J gene: TRBJ1-1; CDR3 DNA: TGTGCCAGCAGTGACTCGATAAGGGGCGGACGCCCGGCTTTCTTT; CDR3 protein: CASSDSIRGGRPAFF
clone size: -; CDR3 length: 14; V gene: TRBV6-6; D gene: TRBD1; J gene: TRBJ2-7; CDR3 DNA: TGTGCCAGCAAGGTGGGGACAGGGCAATACGAGCAGTACTTC; CDR3 protein: CASKVGTGQYEQYF
clone size: -; CDR3 length: 16; V gene: TRBV5-1; D gene: TRBD1; J gene: TRBJ1-1; CDR3 DNA: TGCGCCAGCAGCCCGCTGGTGGGACAGCAGAACACTGAAGCTTTCTTT; CDR3 protein: CASSPLVGQQNTEAFF
clone size: -; CDR3 length: 17; V gene: TRBV3-1; D gene: -; J gene: TRBJ2-3; CDR3 DNA: TGTGCCAGCAGCGGGGGGGCAGAATCGGCCCCCTCAGATACGCAGTATTTT; CDR3 protein: CASSGGAESAPSDTQYF
clone size: few; CDR3 length: 12; V gene: TRBV29-1; D gene: -; J gene: TRBJ2-7; CDR3 DNA: TGCAGCGCCGGACAGACTGAATACGGGCAGTACTTC; CDR3 protein: CSAGQTEYGQYF
clone size: -; CDR3 length: 16; V gene: TRBV20-1; D gene: TRBD2; J gene: TRBJ2-1; CDR3 DNA: TGCAGTGCTACCCTCTCGGGACTAGCGACCTACAATGAGCAGTTCTTC; CDR3 protein: CSATLSGLATYNEQFF